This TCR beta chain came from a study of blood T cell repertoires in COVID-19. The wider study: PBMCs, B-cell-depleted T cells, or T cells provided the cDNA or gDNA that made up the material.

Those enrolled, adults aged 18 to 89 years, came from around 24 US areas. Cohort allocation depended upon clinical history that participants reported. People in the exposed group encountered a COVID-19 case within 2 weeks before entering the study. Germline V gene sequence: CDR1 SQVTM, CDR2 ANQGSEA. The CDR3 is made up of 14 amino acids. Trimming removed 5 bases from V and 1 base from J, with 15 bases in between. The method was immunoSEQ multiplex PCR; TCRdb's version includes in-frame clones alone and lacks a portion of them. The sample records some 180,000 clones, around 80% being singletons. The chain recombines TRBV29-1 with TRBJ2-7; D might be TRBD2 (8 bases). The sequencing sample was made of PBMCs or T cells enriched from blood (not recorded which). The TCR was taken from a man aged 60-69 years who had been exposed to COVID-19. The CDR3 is CSVSGGRGSYEQYF. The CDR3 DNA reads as TGCAGCGTTAGCGGGGGCAGGGGGTCCTACGAGCAGTACTTC.